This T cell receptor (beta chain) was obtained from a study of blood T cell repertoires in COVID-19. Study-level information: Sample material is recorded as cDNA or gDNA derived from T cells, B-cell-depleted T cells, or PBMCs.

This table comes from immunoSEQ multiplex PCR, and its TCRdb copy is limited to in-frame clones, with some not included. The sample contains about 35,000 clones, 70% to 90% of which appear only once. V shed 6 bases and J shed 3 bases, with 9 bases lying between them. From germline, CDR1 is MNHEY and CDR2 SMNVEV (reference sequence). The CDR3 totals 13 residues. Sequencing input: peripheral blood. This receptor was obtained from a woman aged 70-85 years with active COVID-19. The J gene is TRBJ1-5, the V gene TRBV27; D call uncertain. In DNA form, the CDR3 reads TGTGCCAGCAGAGCGGGGATCAATCAGCCCCAGCATTTT. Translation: CASRAGINQPQHF.